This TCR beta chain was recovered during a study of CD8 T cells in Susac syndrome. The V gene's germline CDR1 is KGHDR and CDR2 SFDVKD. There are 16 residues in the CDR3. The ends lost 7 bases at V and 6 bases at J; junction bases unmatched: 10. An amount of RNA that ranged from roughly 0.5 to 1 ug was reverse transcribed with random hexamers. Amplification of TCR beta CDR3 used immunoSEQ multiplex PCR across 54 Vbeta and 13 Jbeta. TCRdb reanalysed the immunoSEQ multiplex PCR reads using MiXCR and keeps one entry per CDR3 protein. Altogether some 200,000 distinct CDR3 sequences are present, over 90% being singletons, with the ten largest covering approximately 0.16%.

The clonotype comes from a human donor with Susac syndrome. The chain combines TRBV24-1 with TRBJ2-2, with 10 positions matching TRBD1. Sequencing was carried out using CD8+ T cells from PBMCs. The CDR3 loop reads CATSALGQGVPGELFF. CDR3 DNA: TGTGCCACCAGCGCCCTCGGACAGGGGGTCCCCGGGGAGCTGTTTTTT.